This TCR beta chain was recovered during a study of early T cells in non-severe SARS-CoV-2 infection. The wider study: Sequencing of bulk RNA from unsorted whole blood was done, without chain pairing.

Each single cDNA molecule received a unique molecular identifier. TCRdb called the 5' RACE reads again in MiXCR, with one record for every CDR3 protein. The sample lists around 67,000 distinct CDR3 sequences; approximately 12% were seen once. Points from the study as a whole: Matching results from VDJdb favored anti-spike CD8 responses, leaving private and CD4 specificities undetected.

This clonotype was detected only a few times. Its antigen is currently unknown. Sequenced input: whole blood. This clonotype was obtained from an adult who was a healthcare worker with PCR-confirmed SARS-CoV-2 infection or an uninfected control (not recorded which).

CDR3: CSARGALTQYF. The CDR3 nucleotides read TGCAGCGCCCGGGGGGCATTAACGCAGTATTTT. The chain joins TRBV29-1 to TRBJ2-3; possible D gene TRBD2, 7 bases. The CDR3 runs to 11 residues. Looked up from germline, CDR1 is SQVTM and CDR2 is ANQGSEA. V lost 7 bases and J lost 9, with 14 bases in between.